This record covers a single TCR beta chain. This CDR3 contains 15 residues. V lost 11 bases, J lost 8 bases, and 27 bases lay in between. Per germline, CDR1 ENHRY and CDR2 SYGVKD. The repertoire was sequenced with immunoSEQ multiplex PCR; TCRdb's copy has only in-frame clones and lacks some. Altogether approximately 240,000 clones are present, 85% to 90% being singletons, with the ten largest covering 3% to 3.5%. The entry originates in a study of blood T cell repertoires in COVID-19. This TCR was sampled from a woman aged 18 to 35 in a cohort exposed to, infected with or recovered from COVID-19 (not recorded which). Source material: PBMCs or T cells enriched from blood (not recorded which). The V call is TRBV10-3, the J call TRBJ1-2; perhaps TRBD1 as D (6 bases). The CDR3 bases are TGTGCCCCTGCGGGGGGGCGCAAATCAGTCTGGGGCTACACCTTC. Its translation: CAPAGGRKSVWGYTF.